This T cell receptor (beta chain) was sequenced during a study of blood T cells in healthy people across ages. The CDR3 covers 15 residues. V was clipped by 2 bases and J by 4 bases, with 12 bases between them. Germline lookup yields CDR1 SNHLY and CDR2 FYNNEI. With a J-beta primer mix and a sample-barcoded 5' primer, a second PCR ran 7 to 11 cycles. TCRdb reprocessed the 5' RACE reads with MiXCR, giving one entry per CDR3 protein. The table shows approximately 600,000 distinct CDR3 sequences, with 45% to 65% occurring only once. The sequenced sample was blood. The V call is TRBV2, the J call TRBJ1-3; D unresolved. The clonotype was recovered from a man in his fifties or sixties in good health. The CDR3 is CASSESGGLGNTIYF. Written as DNA, the CDR3 is TGTGCCAGCAGTGAAAGTGGAGGACTAGGAAACACCATATATTTT.